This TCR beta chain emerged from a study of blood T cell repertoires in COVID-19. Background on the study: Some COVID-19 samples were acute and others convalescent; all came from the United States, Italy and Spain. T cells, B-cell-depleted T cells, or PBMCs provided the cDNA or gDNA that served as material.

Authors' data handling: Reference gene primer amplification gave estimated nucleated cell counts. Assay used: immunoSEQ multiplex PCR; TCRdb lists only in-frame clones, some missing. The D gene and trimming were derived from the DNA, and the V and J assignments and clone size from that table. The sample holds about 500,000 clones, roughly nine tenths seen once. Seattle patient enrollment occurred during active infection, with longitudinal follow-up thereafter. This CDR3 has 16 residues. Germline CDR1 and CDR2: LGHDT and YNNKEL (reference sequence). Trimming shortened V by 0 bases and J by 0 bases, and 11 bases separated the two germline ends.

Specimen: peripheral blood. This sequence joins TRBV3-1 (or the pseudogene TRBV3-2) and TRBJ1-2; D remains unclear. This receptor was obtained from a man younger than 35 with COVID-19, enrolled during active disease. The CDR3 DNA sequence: TGTGCCAGCAGCCAAGAAGGCGGCAGAACTAACTATGGCTACACCTTC. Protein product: CASSQEGGRTNYGYTF.